This TCR beta chain was identified during a study of blood T cell repertoires in COVID-19. As for the study in general: COVID-19 samples, acute and convalescent, were from the United States, Italy and Spain. Sources were T cells, B-cell-depleted T cells, or PBMCs; the material itself was cDNA or gDNA.

With 1 base clipped from V and 2 bases from J, the junction kept 7 bases outside the gene matches. This CDR3 is 17 amino acids long. Germline V CDR1 and CDR2: SGHTA, FQGNSA. This clone was seen only once. The protocol was immunoSEQ multiplex PCR, while the TCRdb copy is restricted to in-frame clones and leaves out a portion. The sample shows approximately 150,000 clones, around 84% of them seen only once. The chain joins TRBV7-2 to TRBJ2-7; 11 nucleotides align to TRBD2. Sequenced material: peripheral blood. The sequence was collected from a woman older than 75 with acute or convalescent COVID-19. Here the CDR3 DNA reads TGTGCCAGCAGCTTAGAAGGTGGACTAGCGGGTACCTACGAGCAGTACTTC. It encodes CASSLEGGLAGTYEQYF.